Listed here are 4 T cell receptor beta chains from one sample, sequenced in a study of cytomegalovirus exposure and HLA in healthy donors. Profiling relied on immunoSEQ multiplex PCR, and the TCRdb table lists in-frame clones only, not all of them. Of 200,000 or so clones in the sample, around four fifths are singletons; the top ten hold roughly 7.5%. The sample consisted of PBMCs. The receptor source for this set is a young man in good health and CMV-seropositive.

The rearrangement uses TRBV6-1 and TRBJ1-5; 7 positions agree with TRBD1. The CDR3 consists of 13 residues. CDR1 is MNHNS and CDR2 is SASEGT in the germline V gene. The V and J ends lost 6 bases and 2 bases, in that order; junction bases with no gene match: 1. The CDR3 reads CASSGTGNQPQHF. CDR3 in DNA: TGTGCCAGCAGCGGGACAGGCAATCAGCCCCAGCATTTT.

Here the CDR3 reads CASSNRKTQYF. The CDR3 coding sequence is TGTGCCAGCAGCAACAGAAAGACCCAGTACTTC. The V call is TRBV5-6, the J call TRBJ2-5, with D uncertain. Trimming cost V 4 bases and J 6 bases, with 7 bases left between them. CDR3 size: 11 residues. Germline V lookup: CDR1 SGHDT, CDR2 YYEEEE.

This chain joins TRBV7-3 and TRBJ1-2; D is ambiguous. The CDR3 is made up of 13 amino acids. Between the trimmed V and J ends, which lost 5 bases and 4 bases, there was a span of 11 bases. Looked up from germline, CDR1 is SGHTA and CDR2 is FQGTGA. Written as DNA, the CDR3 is TGTGCCAGCAGCCTCAGTAGCGGCTATGGCTACACCTTC. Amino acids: CASSLSSGYGYTF.

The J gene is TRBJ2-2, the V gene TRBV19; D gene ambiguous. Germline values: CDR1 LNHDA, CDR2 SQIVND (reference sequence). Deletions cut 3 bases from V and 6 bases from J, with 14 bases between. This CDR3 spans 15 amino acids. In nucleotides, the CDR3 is TGTGCCAGTAGTATCGGTGCCGCCACCCCCGGGGAGCTGTTTTTT. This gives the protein CASSIGAATPGELFF. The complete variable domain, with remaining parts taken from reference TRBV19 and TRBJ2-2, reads DGGITQSPKYLFRKEGQNVTLSCEQNLNHDAMYWYRQDPGQGLRLIYYSQIVNDFQKGDIAEGYSVSREKKESFPLTVTSAQKNPTAFYLCASSIGAATPGELFFGEGSRLTVL.